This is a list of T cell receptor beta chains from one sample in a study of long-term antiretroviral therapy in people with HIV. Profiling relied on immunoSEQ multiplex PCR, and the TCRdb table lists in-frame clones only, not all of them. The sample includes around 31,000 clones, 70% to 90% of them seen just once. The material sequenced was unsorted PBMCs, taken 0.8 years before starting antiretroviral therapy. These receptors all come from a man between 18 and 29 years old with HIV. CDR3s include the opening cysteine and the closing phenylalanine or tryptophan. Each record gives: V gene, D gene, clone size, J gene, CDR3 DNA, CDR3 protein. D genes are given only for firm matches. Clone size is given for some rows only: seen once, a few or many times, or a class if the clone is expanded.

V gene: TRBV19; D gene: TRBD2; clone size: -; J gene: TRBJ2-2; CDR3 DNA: TGTGCCAGTAGCCTCCCAGCGGGGGGGTACACCGGGGAGCTGTTTTTT; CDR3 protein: CASSLPAGGYTGELFF
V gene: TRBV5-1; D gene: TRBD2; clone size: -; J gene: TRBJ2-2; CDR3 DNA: TGCGCCAGCAGCCGGCGGGAGGGCCTCACCGGGGAGCTGTTTTTT; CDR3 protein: CASSRREGLTGELFF
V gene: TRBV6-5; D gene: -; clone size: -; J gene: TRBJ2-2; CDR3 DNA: TGTGCCAGCAGGGCCCACACCGGGGAGCTGTTTTTT; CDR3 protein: CASRAHTGELFF
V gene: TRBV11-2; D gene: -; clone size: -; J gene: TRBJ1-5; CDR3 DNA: TGTGCCAGCAGCTTAGGCCCAGGGCTCGAGACACATTTT; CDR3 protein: CASSLGPGLETHF
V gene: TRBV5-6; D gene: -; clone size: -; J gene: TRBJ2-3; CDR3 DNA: TGTGCCAGCAGCCCAATGGCTTCCGGAGATACGCAGTATTTT; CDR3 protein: CASSPMASGDTQYF
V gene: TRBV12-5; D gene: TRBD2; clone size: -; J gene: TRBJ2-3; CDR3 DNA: TGTGCTAGTGCTCAGCCGTTGGCTAGCGGGTTCTCTAGCACAGATACGCAGTATTTT; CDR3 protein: CASAQPLASGFSSTDTQYF
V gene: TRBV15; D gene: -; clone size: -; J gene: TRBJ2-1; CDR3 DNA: TGTGCCACCAGCCATCTGAGGGGTGGAGGAAATGAGCAGTTCTTC; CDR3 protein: CATSHLRGGGNEQFF
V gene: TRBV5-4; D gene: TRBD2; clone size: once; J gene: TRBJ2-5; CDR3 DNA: TGTGCCAGCAGCTTGGGGGGACTAGCGGGAGAAGAGACCCAGTACTTC; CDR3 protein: CASSLGGLAGEETQYF
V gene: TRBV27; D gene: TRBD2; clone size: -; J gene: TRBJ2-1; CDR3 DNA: TGTGCCAGCAGTACCCGGACTAGCGGGAGAGTCCATGAGCAGTTCTTC; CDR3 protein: CASSTRTSGRVHEQFF
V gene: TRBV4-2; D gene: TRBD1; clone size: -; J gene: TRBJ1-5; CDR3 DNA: TGTGCCAGCAGCCTAGGGACCGGGACAGGGGGTGGCAATCAGCCCCAGCATTTT; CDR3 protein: CASSLGTGTGGGNQPQHF
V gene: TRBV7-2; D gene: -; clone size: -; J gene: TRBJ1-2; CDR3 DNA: TGTGCCAGCATCCCCCGAGGGACCCGCTATGGCTACACCTTC; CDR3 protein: CASIPRGTRYGYTF
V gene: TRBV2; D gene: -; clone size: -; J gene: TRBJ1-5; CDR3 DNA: TGTGCCAGCAGCGAGATCTATAGCAATCAGCCCCAGCATTTT; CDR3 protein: CASSEIYSNQPQHF
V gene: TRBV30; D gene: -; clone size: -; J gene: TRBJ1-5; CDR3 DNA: TGTGCCTGGAGTGTACCCAGGAATGGACTGCATCAGCCCCAGCATTTT; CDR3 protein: CAWSVPRNGLHQPQHF
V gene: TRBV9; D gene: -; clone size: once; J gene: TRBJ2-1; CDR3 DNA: TGTGCCAGCAGCGTAGGACCAGGCGGGTCCTACAATGAGCAGTTCTTC; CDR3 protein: CASSVGPGGSYNEQFF
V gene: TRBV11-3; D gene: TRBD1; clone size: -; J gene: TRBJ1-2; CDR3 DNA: TGTGCCAGCAGCGATAAAAGGGACAGGGTTATAATCGATGGCTACACCTTC; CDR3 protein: CASSDKRDRVIIDGYTF
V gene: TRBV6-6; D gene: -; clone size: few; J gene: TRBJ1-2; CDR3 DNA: TGTGCCAGCATCCCAGGGCATCGCTATGGCTACACCTTC; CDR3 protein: CASIPGHRYGYTF
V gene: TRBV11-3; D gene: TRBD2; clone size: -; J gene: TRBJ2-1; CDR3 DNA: TGTGCCAGCAGCGCCAGACTAGCGCATGAGCAGTTCTTC; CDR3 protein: CASSARLAHEQFF
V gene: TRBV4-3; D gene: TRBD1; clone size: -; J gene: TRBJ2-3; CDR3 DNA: TGCGCCAGCAGCCAAGCCCTGGACAGGGGTATGCGCACAGATACGCAGTATTTT; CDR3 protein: CASSQALDRGMRTDTQYF
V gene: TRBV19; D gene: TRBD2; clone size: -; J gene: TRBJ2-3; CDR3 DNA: TGTGCCAGTAAGGAAACTAGCGGGGCTAGCACAGATACGCAGTATTTT; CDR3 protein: CASKETSGASTDTQYF
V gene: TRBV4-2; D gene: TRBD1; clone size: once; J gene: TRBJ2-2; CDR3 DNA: TGTGCCAGCAATGACAGGGGGACCGGGGAGCTGTTTTTT; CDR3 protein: CASNDRGTGELFF
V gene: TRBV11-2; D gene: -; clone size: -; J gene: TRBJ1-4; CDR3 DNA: TGTGCCAGCAGCGCAGGTCAGGGGTTCAGGAAACTGTTTTTT; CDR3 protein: CASSAGQGFRKLFF
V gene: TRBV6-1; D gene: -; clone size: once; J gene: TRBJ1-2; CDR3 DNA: TGTGCCAGCAGTTCTCTCGCCTTCACCAGCTTC; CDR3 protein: CASSSLAFTSF
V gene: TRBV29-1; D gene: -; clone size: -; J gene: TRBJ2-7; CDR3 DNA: TGCAGCGTTAAGGACAGCAGCTCCTACGAGCAGTACTTC; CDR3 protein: CSVKDSSSYEQYF
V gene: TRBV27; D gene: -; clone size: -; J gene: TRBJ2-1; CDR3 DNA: TGTGCCAGCAGGGCTGCTAGGAGCTCCTACAATGAGCAGTTCTTC; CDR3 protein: CASRAARSSYNEQFF
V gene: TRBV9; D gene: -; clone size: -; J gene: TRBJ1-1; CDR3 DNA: TGTGCCAGCAGCCCATCAGGGTTGTTGAGCACTGAAGCTTTCTTT; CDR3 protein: CASSPSGLLSTEAFF
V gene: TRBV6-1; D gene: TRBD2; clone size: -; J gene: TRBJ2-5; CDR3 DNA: TGTGCCGGGGGACTAGTCGCGGAGACCCAGTACTTC; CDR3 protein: CAGGLVAETQYF
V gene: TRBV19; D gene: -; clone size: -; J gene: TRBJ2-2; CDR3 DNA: TGTGCCAGTAGTTGGGACAACACCGGGGAGCTGTTTTTT; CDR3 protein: CASSWDNTGELFF
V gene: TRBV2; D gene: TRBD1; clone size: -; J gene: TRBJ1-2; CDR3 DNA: TGTGCCAGCAGTGAAATTTCCCCGGACAGGCCGGAAAACTATGGCTACACCTTC; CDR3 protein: CASSEISPDRPENYGYTF
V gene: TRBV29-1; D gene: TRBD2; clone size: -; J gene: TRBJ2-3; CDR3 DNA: TGCAGCTCCTTTGGGACTAGCGGCACAGATACGCAGTATTTT; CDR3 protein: CSSFGTSGTDTQYF
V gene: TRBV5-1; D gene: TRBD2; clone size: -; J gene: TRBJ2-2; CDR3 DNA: TGCGCCAGCAGCTTTCGGCGGGAGGCGAGCACCGGGGAGCTGTTTTTT; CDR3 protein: CASSFRREASTGELFF
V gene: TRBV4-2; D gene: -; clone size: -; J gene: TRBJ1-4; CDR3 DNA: TGTGCCAGCAGCCAAGACAAGGGTAATGAAAAACTGTTTTTT; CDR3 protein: CASSQDKGNEKLFF
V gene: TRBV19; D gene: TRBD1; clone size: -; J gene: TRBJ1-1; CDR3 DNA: TGTGCCAGTAGCCACTCAGGGGGCATGACTGAAGCTTTCTTT; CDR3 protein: CASSHSGGMTEAFF
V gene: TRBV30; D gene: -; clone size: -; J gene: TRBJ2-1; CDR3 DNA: TGTGCCTGGAGTGCCCTTACTTATCCCCAGCAGTTCTTC; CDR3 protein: CAWSALTYPQQFF
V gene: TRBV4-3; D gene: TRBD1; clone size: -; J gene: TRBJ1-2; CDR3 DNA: TGCGCCAGCAGCCCGGACAGGTCGTATGGCTACACCTTC; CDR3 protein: CASSPDRSYGYTF
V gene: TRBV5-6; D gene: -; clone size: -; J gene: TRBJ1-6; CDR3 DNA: TGTGCCAGCAGCTTGGGTGGAAGACCGAGACCGCTTAATTCACCCCTCCACTTT; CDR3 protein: CASSLGGRPRPLNSPLHF
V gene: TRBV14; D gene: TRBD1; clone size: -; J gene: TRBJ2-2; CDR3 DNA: TGTGCCAGCAGCCAGACACAATCTTGGGACAGGGTCGAGGCCGGGGAGCTGTTTTTT; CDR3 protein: CASSQTQSWDRVEAGELFF
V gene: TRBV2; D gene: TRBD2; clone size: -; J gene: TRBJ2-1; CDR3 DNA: TGTGCCAGCACATTAGGACTAGCGGCTTACAATGAGCAGTTCTTC; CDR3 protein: CASTLGLAAYNEQFF
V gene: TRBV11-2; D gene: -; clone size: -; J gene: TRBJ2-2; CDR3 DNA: TGTGCCAGCAGCCCCAGGCTGGTGGTAGACGATTACACCGGGGAGCTGTTTTTT; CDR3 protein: CASSPRLVVDDYTGELFF
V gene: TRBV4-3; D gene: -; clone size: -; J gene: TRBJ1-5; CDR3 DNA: TGCGCCAGCAGCCAGGTATACGGCGATCAGCCCCAGCATTTT; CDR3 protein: CASSQVYGDQPQHF
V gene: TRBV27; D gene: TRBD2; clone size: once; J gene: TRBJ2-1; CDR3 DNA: TGTGCCAGCAGTTCCCCGACTAGCGGCTGGGAGCAGTTCTTC; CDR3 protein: CASSSPTSGWEQFF
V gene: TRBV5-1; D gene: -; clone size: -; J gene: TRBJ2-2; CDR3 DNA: TGCGCCAGCAGCTCGACCGCCCAGGGAGGGAACACCGGGGAGCTGTTTTTT; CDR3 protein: CASSSTAQGGNTGELFF
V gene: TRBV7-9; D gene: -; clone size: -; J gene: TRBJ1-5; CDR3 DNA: TGTGCCAGCAGCTTAGGGGATCAGCCCCAGCATTTT; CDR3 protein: CASSLGDQPQHF
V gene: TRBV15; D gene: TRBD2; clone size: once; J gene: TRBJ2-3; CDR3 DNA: TGTGCCACCAGCAGAGTGGGACTAACAGATACGCAGTATTTT; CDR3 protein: CATSRVGLTDTQYF
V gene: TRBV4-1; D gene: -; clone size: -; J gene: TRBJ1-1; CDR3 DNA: TGCGCCAGCAGCCAAGGTTCTATTACCGAAGCTTTCTTT; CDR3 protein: CASSQGSITEAFF
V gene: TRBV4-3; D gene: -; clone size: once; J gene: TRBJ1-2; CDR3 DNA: TGCGCCAGCAGCCAAGATACCACCCCCCCTAATGGCTACACCTTC; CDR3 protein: CASSQDTTPPNGYTF
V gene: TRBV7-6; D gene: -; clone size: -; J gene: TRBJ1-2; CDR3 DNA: TGTGCCAGCAGCTTAGGAGTCGGCAGTCCGGCGGGCTACACCTTC; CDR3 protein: CASSLGVGSPAGYTF
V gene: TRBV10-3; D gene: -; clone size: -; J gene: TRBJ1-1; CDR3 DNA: TGTGCCATCAGTGAGTCACCCGGGGCTGGTGAAGCTTTCTTT; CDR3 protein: CAISESPGAGEAFF
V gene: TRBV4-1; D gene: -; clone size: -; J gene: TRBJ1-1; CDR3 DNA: TGCGCCAGCAGCCAAGTTGGATCCAGAGTCACTGAAGCTTTCTTT; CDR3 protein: CASSQVGSRVTEAFF
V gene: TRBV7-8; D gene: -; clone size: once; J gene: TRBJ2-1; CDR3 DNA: TGTGCCAGCAGCTTAGAAACAGGGCATAATGAGCAGTTCTTC; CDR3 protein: CASSLETGHNEQFF
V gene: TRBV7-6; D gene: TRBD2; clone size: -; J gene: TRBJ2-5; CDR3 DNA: TGTGCCAGCAGCTCCTGGACTAGCGGTCGGAGGGAGACCCAGTACTTC; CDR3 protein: CASSSWTSGRRETQYF